The table lists the clone carrying this T cell receptor (beta chain) with a few counts. Germline loops: CDR1 SGHRS, CDR2 YFSETQ. With 0 bases removed from V and 5 bases from J, the gap between germline ends came to 9 bases. This CDR3 comprises 13 residues. The source of the sample is a study of T-cell reconstitution after alpha-beta-depleted transplantation in children. Using unique molecular identifiers, the investigators prepared the TCRbeta library. TCRdb reprocessed the PCR reads via MiXCR and lists one record per CDR3 protein. Among roughly 570,000 distinct CDR3 sequences listed, 27% were seen once.

The sequencing here drew on PBMCs, taken before TCRalphabeta/CD19-depleted stem cell transplant. This sequence originates from a boy in the first two years of life with Wiskott-Aldrich syndrome, due to receive a stem cell transplant. The chain has TRBV5-1 and TRBJ2-7; D is uncertain. The CDR3, as DNA: TGCGCCAGCAGCTTGGAGGGAATCGACGAGCAGTACTTC. As protein: CASSLEGIDEQYF.